Sequencing of this TCR beta chain was carried out in a study of T cells in Graves' hyperthyroidism and ophthalmopathy (dated by TCRdb to the late 2010s). Regarding the research as a whole: Peripheral blood was collected at initial diagnosis, before any treatment. To identify distinguishing TCR V-J signatures, a discovery cohort of 100 or so patients was used, comprising 43 with Graves' ophthalmopathy and some 60 with stable Graves' hyperthyroidism. Whether ophthalmopathy could be predicted prospectively was tested in an independent validation cohort made up of some 20 hyperthyroidism patients plus 17 patients who later progressed to ophthalmopathy. The 100 discovery patients were randomly divided into training and test sets at a 7:3 ratio. The study also compared thyroid tissue and blood T-cell repertoires from about six Graves' hyperthyroidism patients. After sampling, hyperthyroidism patients received methimazole starting at 30 mg daily, and ophthalmopathy patients received high-dose intravenous methylprednisolone. The paper describes TCR Vbeta CDR3 sequencing of 140 or so peripheral blood samples, made up of 43 ophthalmopathy patients, around 78 hyperthyroidism patients and 17 progressor patients.

TCR beta CDR3 regions were amplified from RNA transcripts. For the first round of RT-PCR on the TCR CDR3, the HTBI primer set was used together with the Qiagen OneStep RT-PCR kit. The libraries were constructed in a second round of multiplex PCR and then size-selected and purified. The libraries were sequenced on an Illumina HiSeq2000 using paired-end 100 bp reads. The paper's processing steps were these. SOAPnuke was used to process the raw data, removing reads that contained adapters or uncalled bases, had a mean Phred below 15, or lacked an exact match to the constant primer or identifier. High-quality paired reads were merged using COPE v1.2.5, and each unique nucleotide sequence was defined as a clonotype. Clonotypes were aligned to IMGT TRBV, TRBD and TRBJ reference segments using MiTCR v1.1. Analysis was restricted to V-J combinations with a frequency above 0.0001, which covered about 99% of repertoires. A TCS score was defined as the ratio of F50 (clonal expansion) to E x V (chaos), with BLOSUM62-based TCRdist applied between CDR3 peptides within each V-J. Welch's t-statistics and random forest reduced roughly 540 V-J features to some 14, which were used in a naive Bayes classifier (R e1071). TCRdb itself trimmed the public reads at Q25 with fastp, ran MiXCR and retained productive beta chains. Identical CDR3 protein sequences are pooled into one entry, listed with their most common genes and DNA. The V and J calls come from TCRdb's annotation, not from the publication. The sample table contains hundreds of thousands of distinct CDR3 sequences; only one count was recorded for 15% of them. In total, the top ten clones hold 30% to 35% of the sample.

This clonotype appeared many times. Its specific antigen is unknown. Base qualities are not provided; no much larger clone lies one nucleotide away. The germline V gene (reference sequence) sets CDR1 to SGHKS and CDR2 to YYEKEE. V lost 2 bases and J lost 3 bases, and the count of bases not matched to a germline gene is 3. The CDR3 starts with the cysteine, ends with the phenylalanine, and has 14 residues. This entry keeps only the CDR3 DNA: 42 bases, framed from base 1. Graves' hyperthyroidism was defined as stable when no progression to ophthalmopathy occurred over 18 months of follow-up. Hyperthyroidism patients were newly diagnosed, with disease duration under 2 months, and aged 18 to 65 years. Exclusion was applied to patients with uncontrolled infections, other autoimmune diseases, pregnancy or lactation. Diagnoses were based on clinical symptoms, serum thyroxine and TRAb, thyroid ultrasound and orbital computed tomography. PBMCs were separated from approximately 9.9 ml of fresh peripheral blood using Ficoll-Paque density gradient centrifugation. Total RNA was extracted with Trizol reagent, and quality was checked on an Agilent 2100 Bioanalyzer.

Results and caveats for the whole study, not just this receptor: No statistical method was used to set the sample size in advance, and investigators knew the group allocation. A model built on a 13 V-J signature distinguished ophthalmopathy from stable hyperthyroidism, reaching around 88% sensitivity and around 82% specificity in cross-validation and 80%/75% in testing. Most expanded thyroid clonotypes (frequency above 0.001) were also detected in blood, a finding suggesting that blood repertoires may reflect thyroid immune responses. In validation, the model predicted progression to ophthalmopathy with just under 71% sensitivity and over 72% specificity, a median of approximately 6.5 months before onset.

The chain uses TRBV5-5 and TRBJ1-1, with 8 bases in between that match TRBD1. The TCR sequence derives from a woman aged 30 to 39 with Graves' hyperthyroidism. The sequencing input was blood. The nucleotide sequence is given as TGTGCCAGCAGCTTTACAGGGGGGGACACTGAAGCTTTCTTT. This sequence encodes CASSFTGGDTEAFF.